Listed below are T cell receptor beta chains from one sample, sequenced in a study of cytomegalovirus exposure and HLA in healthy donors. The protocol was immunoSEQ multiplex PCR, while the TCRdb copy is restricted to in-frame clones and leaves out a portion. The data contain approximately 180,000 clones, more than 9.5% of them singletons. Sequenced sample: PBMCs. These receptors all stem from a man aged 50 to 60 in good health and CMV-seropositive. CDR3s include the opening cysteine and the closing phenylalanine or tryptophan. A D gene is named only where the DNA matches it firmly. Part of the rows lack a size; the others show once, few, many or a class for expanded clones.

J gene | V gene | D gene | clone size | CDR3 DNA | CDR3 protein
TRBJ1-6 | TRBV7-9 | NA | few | TGTGCCAGCAGCTCAATGTTACAGGGCAGGAATTCACCCCTCCACTTT | CASSSMLQGRNSPLHF
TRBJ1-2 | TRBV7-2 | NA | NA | TGTGCCAGCAGCTTATTGGGGCTCTGGGATGGCTACACCTTC | CASSLLGLWDGYTF
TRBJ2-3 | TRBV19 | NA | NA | TGTGCCAGTACTCCGATCCGGAGCGCCGGTTCGGTTGATACGCAGTATTTT | CASTPIRSAGSVDTQYF
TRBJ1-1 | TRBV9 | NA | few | TGTGCCAGCAGCCCTAATACGGGGGAAGCTTTCTTT | CASSPNTGEAFF
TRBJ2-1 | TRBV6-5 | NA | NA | TGTGCCAGCAGCTCCCCTTTAGTCAATGAGCAGTTCTTC | CASSSPLVNEQFF
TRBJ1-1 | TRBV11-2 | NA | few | TGTGCCAGCAGCTTAGATCTGGGCTTTAACACTGAAGCTTTCTTT | CASSLDLGFNTEAFF
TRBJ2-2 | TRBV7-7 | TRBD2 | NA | TGTGCTAGCAGCCCATTAGCGGGGGGCATTAAAACCGGGGAGCTGTTTTTT | CASSPLAGGIKTGELFF
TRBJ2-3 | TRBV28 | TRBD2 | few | TGTGCCAGCAGTTTTACACTAGCGGGGGGCACAGATACGCAGTATTTT | CASSFTLAGGTDTQYF
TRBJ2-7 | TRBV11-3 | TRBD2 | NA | TGTGCCAGCAGCAGCCTAAGGGGAGCGGGGTCCACTTACGAGCAGTACTTC | CASSSLRGAGSTYEQYF
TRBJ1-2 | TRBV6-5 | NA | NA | TGTGCCAGCAGCCCAGACACAACAGCCTATGGCTACACCTTC | CASSPDTTAYGYTF
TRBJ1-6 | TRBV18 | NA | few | TGTGCCAGCTCACCACGACAGGCGGATAATTCACCCCTCCACTTT | CASSPRQADNSPLHF
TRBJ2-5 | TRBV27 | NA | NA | TGTGCCAGCAGCACCGGGTTAAGGGAGACCCAGTACTTC | CASSTGLRETQYF
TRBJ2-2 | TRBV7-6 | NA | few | TGTGCCAGCAGCTTAGGGCCACAGACGTTGAACACCGGGGAGCTGTTTTTT | CASSLGPQTLNTGELFF
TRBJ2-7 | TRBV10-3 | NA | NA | TGTGCCAGCAGTTACGGGGTTAAAGGGTACGAGCAGTACTTC | CASSYGVKGYEQYF
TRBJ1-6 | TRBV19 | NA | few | TGTGCCAGTAGTACTCCGGGACAAATTGATAATTCACCCCTCCACTTT | CASSTPGQIDNSPLHF
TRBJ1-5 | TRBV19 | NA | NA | TGTGCCAGTAGTATAGATCTAGGAGGGCAAATAGGGCAGCCCCAGCATTTT | CASSIDLGGQIGQPQHF